This T cell receptor beta chain originates from a study of T cells in Graves' hyperthyroidism and ophthalmopathy. Study-wide findings and caveats: Peripheral blood also featured most of the thyroid clonotypes expanded above 0.001.

Each diagnosis was grounded in clinical symptoms, serum thyroxine and TRAb, thyroid ultrasound, and orbital computed tomography. TCR beta CDR3 regions were amplified from RNA. The HTBI primer set served for first-round RT-PCR of the TCR CDR3. TCRdb called the multiplex PCR reads again in MiXCR, with one record for every CDR3 protein. The sample includes fewer than 700,000 distinct CDR3 sequences, 15% to 20% of them seen just once. There are many counts of this clonotype. Antigen: not known. Material for sequencing was blood. This receptor was obtained from a woman aged 30 to 39 with Graves' hyperthyroidism.

The CDR3 protein is CASSLFGGQGRYEQYF. CDR3 in DNA: TGTGCCAGCAGTTTATTTGGGGGGCAGGGGCGATACGAGCAGTACTTC. The chain combines TRBV12-3 or TRBV12-4 with TRBJ2-7; D possibly matches TRBD1 or TRBD2 (6 bases each). This CDR3 is 16 amino acids long. V lost 2 bases and J lost 4, with 18 bases in between.